The 16 T cell receptor beta chains below come from one sample, sequenced in a study of cytomegalovirus exposure and HLA in healthy donors. The PCR employed 60 Vbeta primers together with 13 Jbeta primers. Assay used: immunoSEQ multiplex PCR; TCRdb lists only in-frame clones, some missing. The table records 200,000 to 250,000 clones, 70% to 85% of them present only once. The sequenced material came from PBMCs. The origin of the receptors is a woman aged 40-49 years in good health and CMV-seronegative.

V and J are TRBV5-1 and TRBJ2-3, with 9 bases matching TRBD1. Looked up from germline, CDR1 is SGHRS and CDR2 is YFSETQ. Trimming removed 3 bases from V and 4 bases from J; junction bases left unmatched: 3. There are 14 residues in the CDR3. The CDR3 nucleotides are TGCGCCAGCAGCTCCCGACAGGGGGCAGATACGCAGTATTTT. As protein: CASSSRQGADTQYF.

The V call is TRBV5-6, the J call TRBJ2-4, with TRBD2 matching 12 bases. This CDR3 has 18 amino acids. The V and J ends lost 0 bases and 0 bases, in that order; junction bases with no gene match: 4. Germline assignment: CDR1 SGHDT and CDR2 YYEEEE. The CDR3: CASSLVLAGGTAKNIQYF. CDR3 sequence (DNA): TGTGCCAGCAGCTTGGTGCTAGCGGGGGGGACAGCCAAAAACATTCAGTACTTC.

V and J are TRBV28 and TRBJ2-5, with 7 bases identical to TRBD1. Germline lookup yields CDR1 MDHEN and CDR2 SYDVKM. The CDR3 consists of 16 residues. V was pared by 5 bases and J by 1 base, with 10 bases of the junction left unmatched. The CDR3 bases are TGTGCCAGCAGTCTCGACGGGACAGCCTTCCAAGAGACCCAGTACTTC. The encoded protein is CASSLDGTAFQETQYF. Combining the CDR3 with reference TRBV28 and TRBJ2-5 gives the whole variable domain DVKVTQSSRYLVKRTGEKVFLECVQDMDHENMFWYRQDPGLGLRLIYFSYDVKMKEKGDIPEGYSVSREKKERFSLILESASTNQTSMYLCASSLDGTAFQETQYFGPGTRLLVL.

This rearrangement joins TRBV19 to TRBJ2-7, with TRBD2 as a possible D gene (6 bases). The CDR3 is 15 amino acids. Germline CDR1 LNHDA, CDR2 SQIVND (reference sequence). V was shortened by 6 bases and J by 5 bases, with 20 bases between the two germline ends. The CDR3: CASSRPGGASDEQYF. CDR3 DNA sequence: TGTGCCAGTAGCAGGCCCGGCGGGGCATCCGACGAGCAGTACTTC.

This clone was picked up one time. The chain joins TRBV30 to TRBJ2-3, with D possibly matching TRBD1 (6 bases). The CDR3 sequence is 15 residues long. Germline CDR1 GTSNPN, CDR2 SVGIG (reference sequence). V was trimmed by 4 bases and J by 2 bases, leaving 16 bases between them. The CDR3 spells CAWKSGGRFTDTQYF. The CDR3 DNA follows: TGTGCCTGGAAATCTGGGGGCAGATTCACAGATACGCAGTATTTT. Based on the CDR3 plus reference TRBV30 and TRBJ2-3, the full variable domain is SQTIHQWPATLVQPVGSPLSLECTVEGTSNPNLYWYRQAAGRGLQLLFYSVGIGQISSEVPQNLSASRPQDRQFILSSKKLLLSDSGFYLCAWKSGGRFTDTQYFGPGTRLTVL.

The chain uses TRBV10-2 and TRBJ1-5; no firm D call. Between the trimmed V and J ends, which lost 3 bases and 0 bases, there was a span of 12 bases. This CDR3 has 16 residues. From germline, CDR1 is WSHSY and CDR2 SAAADI. The CDR3 DNA sequence: TGCGCCAGCAGTGAATCATCGGCAGGTAGCAATCAGCCCCAGCATTTT. Encoded protein: CASSESSAGSNQPQHF.

V usage is TRBV6-6 and J usage is TRBJ2-7; 11 nucleotides line up with TRBD2. With V trimmed by 8 bases and J by 3 bases, 3 bases remained unmatched. In germline, CDR1 is MNHNY, CDR2 SVGAGI (reference sequence). The CDR3 loop spans 13 amino acids. CDR3 in amino acids: CASSLAGDYEQYF. The CDR3 coding sequence is TGTGCCAGCTCACTAGCGGGGGACTACGAGCAGTACTTC.

This clone was detected only once. The rearrangement uses TRBV9 and TRBJ2-1, with a possible D match to TRBD1 (6 bases). CDR3 length: 15 residues. The V gene lost 4 bases and the J gene lost 1 base, with 12 bases spanning the gap. Germline V gene sequence: CDR1 SGDLS, CDR2 YYNGEE. The CDR3 DNA reads TGTGCCAGCAGCATTCAGGGGAGTTCCTACAATGAGCAGTTCTTC. This codes for CASSIQGSSYNEQFF.

The chain combines TRBV28 with TRBJ2-7; 8 bases align to TRBD1. This CDR3 comprises 16 residues. Germline CDR1 is MDHEN and CDR2 is SYDVKM. Losses at the gene ends were 6 bases for V and 2 bases for J; bases not matched to a gene: 12. The CDR3 region has the DNA TGTGCCAGCAGCCCACTCAGGGGGCGGTCCACCTACGAGCAGTACTTC. Protein sequence: CASSPLRGRSTYEQYF.

The V gene is TRBV9, the J gene TRBJ2-1; D is perhaps TRBD1 (6 bases). Germline CDR1 is SGDLS and CDR2 is YYNGEE. This CDR3 is 14 amino acids long. Trimming pared 0 bases from V and 9 bases from J, leaving 13 bases between. CDR3 residues: CASSVGVGGSEQFF. CDR3 DNA sequence: TGTGCCAGCAGCGTAGGGGTAGGGGGAAGTGAGCAGTTCTTC.

The chain employs TRBV5-1 and TRBJ1-1; D uncertain. Between the trimmed V and J ends, which lost 0 bases and 5 bases, there was a span of 14 bases. Germline V CDR1 and CDR2: SGHRS, YFSETQ. The CDR3 has 15 residues. The CDR3 nucleotides are TGCGCCAGCAGCTTGGCCGGGGAGTTGGGGACTGAAGCTTTCTTT. Translated, it gives CASSLAGELGTEAFF.

The J gene is TRBJ2-7, the V gene TRBV7-8, with a possible D match to TRBD1 (5 bases). The CDR3 has 13 amino acids. The V gene's germline CDR1 is SGHVS and CDR2 FQNEAQ. Trimming removed 5 bases at V and 3 bases at J, with 11 bases between. As DNA, the CDR3 is TGTGCCAGCAGCCCATTCAGGGACTACGAGCAGTACTTC. This sequence encodes CASSPFRDYEQYF.

The genes are TRBV9 and TRBJ2-2; 9 positions agree with TRBD2. Per the germline V gene, CDR1 is SGDLS and CDR2 is YYNGEE. Trimming cost V 0 bases and J 8 bases; bases outside gene matches: 5. The CDR3 is made up of 15 amino acids. CDR3 DNA: TGTGCCAGCAGCGTAGGAGGTCTAGCGGGGGGGGAGCTGTTTTTT. Its translation is CASSVGGLAGGELFF.

In this sample, this clone turned up once. The V and J genes are TRBV19 and TRBJ2-3; weak D call: TRBD2 (6 bases). This CDR3 is 15 amino acids long. Germline lookup yields CDR1 LNHDA and CDR2 SQIVND (reference sequence). V lost 6 bases and J 9 bases, leaving 22 bases between the germline ends. The DNA for the CDR3 is TGTGCCAGTAGCCCTCAGGGTAGCGGTTTTAGCACGCAGTATTTT. Protein: CASSPQGSGFSTQYF.

The chain has TRBV19 and TRBJ1-5; D is unresolved. V lost 10 bases and J 1 base, leaving 17 bases between the germline ends. The CDR3 covers 15 residues. Germline assignment: CDR1 LNHDA and CDR2 SQIVND (reference sequence). CDR3 sequence (DNA): TGTGCCACCAAAAGCCCACCCGGGAGCAATCAGCCCCAGCATTTT. Its translation: CATKSPPGSNQPQHF.

The V and J genes are TRBV27 and TRBJ1-2; D is unclear. The CDR3 length is 13 residues. V was cut by 1 base and J by 4 bases, with 7 bases left in between. The V gene's germline CDR1 is MNHEY and CDR2 SMNVEV (reference sequence). The CDR3 DNA follows: TGTGCCAGCAGTTTATACCCCGGCTATGGCTACACCTTC. Translated: CASSLYPGYGYTF.